The rows below give T cell receptor beta chains drawn from one sample of a study of T cell responses to AZD1222 COVID-19 vaccine. Sequencing used immunoSEQ multiplex PCR; TCRdb keeps in-frame clones, though not all of them. The sample includes roughly 110,000 clones, roughly nine tenths of them seen just once. Sequenced material: peripheral blood, taken on day 0 of AZD1222 vaccination. The receptor set was obtained from an adult in good health. CDR3s include the opening cysteine and the closing phenylalanine or tryptophan. A D gene is named only where the DNA matches it firmly. Expanded clones are given a class, and other clones once, few, many or no size at all.

TRBJ2-7 TRBV5-1 TRBD1 - CASRTGTGPYEQYF TGCGCCAGTAGAACCGGGACAGGTCCCTACGAGCAGTACTTC
TRBJ1-1 TRBV7-2 TRBD1 - CASSLTATGYNTEAFF TGTGCCAGCAGCTTAACGGCGACAGGGTACAACACTGAAGCTTTCTTT
TRBJ2-5 TRBV7-9 - - CASSLFDRQETQYF TGTGCCAGCAGCTTATTTGACAGACAAGAGACCCAGTACTTC
TRBJ2-1 TRBV5-1 TRBD1 once CASSIGQGRTEQFF TGCGCCAGCAGCATCGGACAGGGTAGGACTGAGCAGTTCTTC
TRBJ1-5 TRBV4-1 - few CASSQDWVSNQPQHF TGCGCCAGCAGCCAAGACTGGGTAAGCAATCAGCCCCAGCATTTT
TRBJ2-3 TRBV7-6 TRBD2 - CASSFWAGGTADTQYF TGTGCCAGCAGCTTTTGGGCGGGGGGCACTGCAGATACGCAGTATTTT
TRBJ2-7 TRBV5-6 - - CASSLGANEQYF TGTGCCAGCAGCTTAGGAGCGAACGAGCAGTACTTC
TRBJ1-2 TRBV10-2 TRBD1 - CAITRQGVNYGYTF TGCGCCATCACGCGCCAGGGGGTTAACTATGGCTACACCTTC
TRBJ1-1 TRBV20-1 - - CSARPIPEAFF TGCAGTGCTCGCCCGATCCCTGAAGCTTTCTTT
TRBJ2-2 TRBV28 TRBD2 - CASIKAGNTGELFF TGTGCCAGCATCAAAGCGGGAAACACCGGGGAGCTGTTTTTT
TRBJ2-5 TRBV27 - - CASSLYGGLETQYF TGTGCCAGCAGTTTATATGGGGGGTTAGAGACCCAGTACTTC
TRBJ2-3 TRBV18 - - CASSPRRGADTQYF TGTGCCAGCTCACCAAGGCGGGGCGCAGATACGCAGTATTTT
TRBJ1-4 TRBV29-1 TRBD1 - CSVAGGGEKLFF TGCAGCGTTGCAGGGGGCGGCGAAAAACTGTTTTTT
TRBJ1-1 TRBV15 TRBD1 - CATSRGTVNTEAFF TGTGCCACCAGCAGGGGGACAGTCAACACTGAAGCTTTCTTT
TRBJ1-6 TRBV28 - - CASGGVPLHF TGTGCCAGCGGGGGGGTGCCCCTCCACTTT
TRBJ2-7 TRBV19 TRBD2 - CASRGTSGTYEQYF TGTGCCAGTAGGGGGACTAGCGGAACCTACGAGCAGTACTTC
TRBJ1-1 TRBV7-3 - - CASSLNPQGGLNTEAFF TGTGCCAGCAGCTTAAACCCACAGGGAGGCCTGAACACTGAAGCTTTCTTT
TRBJ1-2 TRBV5-6 - - CASSLGSGAYGYTF TGTGCCAGCAGCTTGGGGTCAGGCGCCTATGGCTACACCTTC